Sequencing of this T cell receptor (beta chain) was carried out in a study of Ad26.COV2.S vaccination and SARS-CoV-2 variants. Study-level results: Total T cell responses, in the TCR breadth and depth analyses, may have been underestimated.

The germline V gene has CDR1 SGHRS and CDR2 YFSETQ. The CDR3 is 15 amino acids. V dropped 3 bases and J dropped 10; count of bases not matched to a gene: 7. For this clone: Antigen specificity is unknown.

Generated by immunoSEQ multiplex PCR, the TCRdb table keeps only in-frame clones and is missing some. Of about 350,000 clones in the sample, about 90% were seen once. The sequence came from a human donor who had recovered from COVID-19. V usage is TRBV5-1 and J usage is TRBJ2-1; 13 nucleotides match TRBD2. The material was peripheral blood, obtained after recovery from COVID-19. This CDR3 is CASSSGLAGAEEQFF. For the CDR3, the DNA is TGCGCCAGCAGCTCCGGACTAGCGGGGGCGGAGGAGCAGTTCTTC.